The entry below gives a single TCR beta chain sequence along with its context. Antigen: not known. The CDR3 sequence is 16 residues long. Unmatched junction bases numbered 6, after V lost 4 bases and J lost 3 bases. The germline V gene encodes CDR1 KGHSH and CDR2 LQKENI. The data derive from a study of cytomegalovirus exposure and HLA in healthy donors. Across the whole study: The same platform was used for the roughly 110 validation repertoires as for the approximately 630 first-cohort repertoires, as reported in a later analysis. The study, taken as a whole, reports: First-cohort TCR clusters tended to co-occur in the roughly 130 validation repertoires, a later analysis found. Despite most TCR sequences being rare, some public TCRs occurred in many donors. Investigators reported approximately 150 TCR beta chains as tied to cytomegalovirus.

Repertoires were generated with immunoSEQ multiplex PCR, while TCRdb's copy carries only in-frame clones and drops some. The sample holds 200,000 to 250,000 clones, 65% to 85% seen once. The chain employs TRBV18 and TRBJ2-1, with TRBD2 identical over 10 bases. The sequenced material came from PBMCs. This receptor was obtained from a woman under 40 in good health and CMV-seropositive. The CDR3 region has the DNA TGTGCCAGCTCACGACCCACTAGCGGGGACTACAATGAGCAGTTCTTC. Protein product: CASSRPTSGDYNEQFF.